The rows below give T cell receptor beta chains drawn from one sample of a study of blood T cell repertoires in COVID-19. Only in-frame clones appear in the TCRdb table, and some are missing; sequencing was by immunoSEQ multiplex PCR. Of a few hundred thousand clones in the sample, approximately 75% were seen once. Sequenced sample: PBMCs or T cells enriched from blood (not recorded which). Every receptor here comes from a man aged 40-55 years who had recovered from COVID-19. The CDR3 runs from the conserved cysteine through the conserved F or W. D genes are given only for firm matches. Not all rows give a size; the values are once, few, many and, for expanded clones, a class.

TRBV27	-	TRBJ2-2	few	CASSLRSSANTGELFF	TGTGCCAGCAGTTTAAGGTCTAGCGCTAACACCGGGGAGCTGTTTTTT
TRBV3-1/TRBV3-2	TRBD1	TRBJ1-1	-	CASSQVWGTANTEAFF	TGTGCCAGCAGCCAAGTATGGGGGACAGCGAACACTGAAGCTTTCTTT
TRBV5-6	-	TRBJ2-2	few	CASSPGTGELFF	TGTGCCAGCAGCCCCGGGACAGGGGAGCTGTTTTTT
TRBV7-3	TRBD1	TRBJ2-7	-	CASSSRGQGAPNTYEQYF	TGTGCCAGCAGCTCTCGTGGGCAGGGGGCGCCGAATACCTACGAGCAGTACTTC
TRBV4-2	-	TRBJ1-1	-	CASSQETSPWAFF	TGTGCCAGCAGCCAAGAGACATCGCCTTGGGCTTTCTTT
TRBV9	-	TRBJ2-2	-	CASSVEIGGHGELFF	TGTGCCAGCAGCGTAGAAATAGGGGGTCACGGGGAGCTGTTTTTT
TRBV18	-	TRBJ2-1	-	CASSRGSSREALNEQFF	TGTGCCAGCTCACGAGGGTCGTCCAGGGAGGCTCTTAATGAGCAGTTCTTC
TRBV27	-	TRBJ1-6	-	CASSFFTGGQSPLHF	TGTGCCAGCAGTTTCTTCACAGGAGGACAGTCACCCCTCCACTTT
TRBV18	-	TRBJ2-7	-	CASSPLGAGQRYEQYF	TGTGCCAGCTCACCACTTGGGGCAGGCCAGAGGTACGAGCAGTACTTC
TRBV19	-	TRBJ1-2	-	CASSIGGSNYGYTF	TGTGCCAGTAGTATCGGAGGGTCTAACTATGGCTACACCTTC
TRBV24-1	-	TRBJ1-1	-	CATTRGSSTEAFF	TGTGCCACGACCAGGGGTTCGTCCACTGAAGCTTTCTTT
TRBV4-2	TRBD1	TRBJ1-2	-	CASSQGAEAGGSNYGYTF	TGTGCCAGCAGCCAAGGGGCTGAAGCAGGGGGGTCTAACTATGGCTACACCTTC
TRBV7-9	-	TRBJ2-1	few	CASSLAVARGVHEQFF	TGTGCCAGCAGCTTAGCGGTCGCCAGGGGGGTACATGAGCAGTTCTTC
TRBV6-5	-	TRBJ2-3	-	CARPGLAPGTQYF	TGTGCCAGGCCAGGACTTGCCCCCGGTACGCAGTATTTT
TRBV24-1	-	TRBJ2-3	few	CATSDPSPSAGDTQYF	TGTGCCACCAGTGACCCCTCCCCTAGCGCAGGAGATACGCAGTATTTT
TRBV6-5	TRBD1	TRBJ2-7	-	CASSSSGTASYEQYF	TGTGCCAGCAGTTCGTCCGGGACAGCCTCCTACGAGCAGTACTTC
TRBV3-1/TRBV3-2	-	TRBJ2-2	once	CASSQAPDTGELFF	TGTGCCAGCAGCCAAGCCCCCGACACCGGGGAGCTGTTTTTT
TRBV7-6	-	TRBJ2-7	-	CASSSSPDSAYEQYF	TGTGCCAGCAGCTCGTCCCCGGACTCCGCGTACGAGCAGTACTTC
TRBV2	-	TRBJ2-7	medium-sized	CASSEGGEQYF	TGTGCCAGCAGTGAAGGAGGCGAGCAGTACTTC
TRBV29-1	TRBD2	TRBJ2-1	-	CSVDRTSGINEQFF	TGCAGCGTTGATAGGACTAGCGGGATCAATGAGCAGTTCTTC
TRBV5-8	TRBD2	TRBJ2-1	-	CASIPGLAGDNEQFF	TGTGCCAGCATTCCGGGACTAGCGGGAGACAATGAGCAGTTCTTC
TRBV7-8	TRBD2	TRBJ2-5	-	CASSTHLAGGKETQYF	TGTGCCAGCAGCACCCACTTAGCGGGAGGAAAAGAGACCCAGTACTTC
TRBV5-8	TRBD1	TRBJ1-3	-	CASSPTGSRSAIYF	TGTGCCAGCAGCCCGACAGGGTCCCGAAGCGCCATATATTTT
TRBV29-1	-	TRBJ2-4	-	CSVEKGEWNIQYF	TGCAGCGTTGAAAAGGGGGAGTGGAACATTCAGTACTTC
TRBV23-1	-	TRBJ1-5	-	CASSAGGAVDSNQPQHF	TGCGCCAGCAGTGCGGGGGGGGCCGTCGATAGCAATCAGCCCCAGCATTTT
TRBV27	-	TRBJ2-2	-	CASSSRNTGELFF	TGTGCCAGCAGTTCCCGTAACACCGGGGAGCTGTTTTTT
TRBV6-5	-	TRBJ2-1	-	CASSLTGANEQFF	TGTGCCAGCAGTTTGACGGGAGCCAATGAGCAGTTCTTC
TRBV30	-	TRBJ1-5	-	CAWSSPGQGIPAQHF	TGTGCCTGGAGTTCCCCCGGGCAGGGGATTCCGGCCCAGCATTTT
TRBV2	-	TRBJ2-5	-	CASSEVTGLRETQYF	TGTGCCAGCAGTGAAGTCACAGGGTTAAGAGAGACCCAGTACTTC
TRBV18	-	TRBJ1-2	-	CASSLLTATTVYYGYTF	TGTGCCAGCTCACTACTAACCGCCACGACCGTCTACTATGGCTACACCTTC
TRBV6-5	-	TRBJ2-7	-	CASSTGAVGYEQYF	TGTGCCAGCAGTACTGGAGCGGTCGGTTACGAGCAGTACTTC
TRBV2	-	TRBJ1-1	-	CASSEVQSYTEAFF	TGTGCCAGCAGTGAAGTGCAGTCCTACACTGAAGCTTTCTTT
TRBV27	-	TRBJ1-5	once	CASSLRGVDNYSNQPQHF	TGTGCCAGCAGTTTACGGGGAGTAGACAATTATAGCAATCAGCCCCAGCATTTT
TRBV6-5	TRBD1	TRBJ1-6	few	CASSYSQGAYNSPLHF	TGTGCCAGCAGTTATTCCCAGGGGGCTTATAATTCACCCCTCCACTTT
TRBV29-1	TRBD1	TRBJ1-1	once	CSVYGTGDGAFF	TGCAGCGTCTATGGGACAGGGGATGGGGCTTTCTTT
TRBV5-4	TRBD1	TRBJ1-4	-	CASSYLPGGVSNEKLFF	TGTGCCAGCAGCTACCTACCAGGGGGCGTGTCTAATGAAAAACTGTTTTTT
TRBV5-1	TRBD1	TRBJ2-6	-	CATGDRGLSGANVLTF	TGCGCCACCGGGGACAGGGGGCTCTCTGGGGCCAACGTCCTGACTTTC
TRBV2	TRBD1	TRBJ2-3	-	CASSDGTGGADTQYF	TGTGCCAGCAGTGACGGGACAGGGGGCGCCGATACGCAGTATTTT
TRBV7-2	-	TRBJ1-3	-	CASSNPPNRHGNTIYF	TGTGCCAGCAGCAACCCCCCTAACAGGCACGGAAACACCATATATTTT
TRBV5-1	TRBD1	TRBJ1-6	-	CASSSGQALGTPLHF	TGCGCCAGCAGCTCTGGACAGGCCTTGGGGACACCCCTCCACTTT
TRBV5-1	-	TRBJ2-1	-	CASSEALDEQFF	TGCGCCAGCAGTGAGGCTTTGGATGAGCAGTTCTTC
TRBV19	-	TRBJ2-7	-	CASSLRSTNEQYF	TGTGCCAGTAGTCTGAGAAGTACCAACGAGCAGTACTTC
TRBV7-2	TRBD2	TRBJ2-7	-	CASSLRTGGHEQYF	TGTGCCAGCAGCTTACGCACGGGAGGGCACGAGCAGTACTTC
TRBV18	-	TRBJ1-3	-	CASSFSLIDAGDGNTIYF	TGTGCCAGCTCCTTCTCCCTCATAGATGCTGGTGATGGAAACACCATATATTTT
TRBV2	-	TRBJ1-5	-	CASSEAQWGRQPQHF	TGTGCCAGCAGTGAAGCGCAATGGGGCAGACAGCCCCAGCATTTT
TRBV5-6	-	TRBJ2-7	-	CASSPLSGTGINEQYF	TGTGCCAGCAGCCCCTTAAGCGGGACAGGAATTAACGAGCAGTACTTC
TRBV11-2	-	TRBJ2-7	-	CASSHSGMESPYEQYF	TGTGCCAGCAGCCACTCAGGGATGGAAAGCCCCTACGAGCAGTACTTC
TRBV29-1	-	TRBJ1-4	-	CTHPGENEKLFF	TGCACCCATCCCGGAGAGAATGAAAAACTGTTTTTT
TRBV12-5	TRBD1	TRBJ1-3	few	CASGLVSLTGGVGNTIYF	TGTGCTAGTGGTTTGGTATCTCTGACAGGGGGAGTTGGAAACACCATATATTTT
TRBV5-1	-	TRBJ2-7	-	CASSAGPPLNEQYF	TGCGCCAGCAGCGCGGGCCCACCTCTAAACGAGCAGTACTTC
TRBV7-9	-	TRBJ1-1	-	CASSLAAAENTEAFF	TGTGCCAGCAGCTTAGCGGCCGCAGAGAACACTGAAGCTTTCTTT
TRBV28	-	TRBJ1-3	-	CASIPGQSSGNTIYF	TGTGCCAGCATCCCTGGACAGAGCTCTGGAAACACCATATATTTT
TRBV3-1/TRBV3-2	TRBD1	TRBJ1-1	once	CASSQGGTGRTEAFF	TGTGCCAGCAGCCAAGGGGGGACAGGGCGGACTGAAGCTTTCTTT
TRBV7-8	-	TRBJ1-1	few	CASSFRLNTEAFF	TGTGCCAGCAGCTTCCGGTTGAACACTGAAGCTTTCTTT